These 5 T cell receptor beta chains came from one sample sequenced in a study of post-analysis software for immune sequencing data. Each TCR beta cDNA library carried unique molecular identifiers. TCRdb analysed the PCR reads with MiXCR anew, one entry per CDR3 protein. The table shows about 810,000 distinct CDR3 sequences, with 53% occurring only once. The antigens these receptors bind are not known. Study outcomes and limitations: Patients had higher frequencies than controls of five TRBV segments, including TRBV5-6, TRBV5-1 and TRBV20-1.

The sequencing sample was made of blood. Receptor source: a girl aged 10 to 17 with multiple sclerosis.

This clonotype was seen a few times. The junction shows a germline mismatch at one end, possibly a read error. The DNA for the CDR3 is TGTGCCAGCAGCTTAGGCCGGTTGAACACTGAAGCTTTCTTT. Translating gives CASSLGRLNTEAFF. The J gene is TRBJ1-1, the V gene TRBV12-3 or TRBV12-4; D is undetermined. CDR3 size: 14 residues.

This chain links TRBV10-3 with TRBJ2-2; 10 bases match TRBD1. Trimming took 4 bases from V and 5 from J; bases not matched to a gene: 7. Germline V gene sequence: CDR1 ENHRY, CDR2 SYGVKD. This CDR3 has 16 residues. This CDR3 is CAISGRDRGETGELFF. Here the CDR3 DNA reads TGTGCCATCAGTGGTCGGGACAGGGGTGAGACCGGGGAGCTGTTTTTT.

The CDR3, as DNA: TGTGCCAGCAGCTTAGAGTCACTGGCGGCTTCACCCCTCCACTTT. It is translated as CASSLESLAASPLHF. The rearrangement links TRBV7-9 to TRBJ1-6; the D is unclear. Trimming removed 1 base from V and 9 bases from J, with 13 bases in between. The CDR3 runs 15 residues. The germline V gene encodes CDR1 SEHNR and CDR2 FQNEAQ (reference sequence).

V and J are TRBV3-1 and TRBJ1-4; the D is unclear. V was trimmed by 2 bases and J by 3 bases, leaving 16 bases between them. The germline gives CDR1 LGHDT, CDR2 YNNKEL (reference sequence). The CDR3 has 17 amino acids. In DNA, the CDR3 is TGTGCCAGCAGCCAACAAGAGATCTGGCCCTCTAATGAAAAACTGTTTTTT. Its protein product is CASSQQEIWPSNEKLFF.

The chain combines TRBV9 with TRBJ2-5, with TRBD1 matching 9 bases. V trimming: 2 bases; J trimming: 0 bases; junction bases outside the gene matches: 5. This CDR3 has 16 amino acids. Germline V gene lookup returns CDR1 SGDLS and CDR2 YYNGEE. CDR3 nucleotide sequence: TGTGCCAGCAGCGTTATGACAGGGGGACACCAAGAGACCCAGTACTTC. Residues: CASSVMTGGHQETQYF.